Reported below is one T cell receptor beta chain. The antigen is unknown. There are 16 residues in the CDR3. Germline V lookup: CDR1 SNHLY, CDR2 FYNNEI. Between the trimmed V and J ends, which lost 1 base and 3 bases, there was a span of 13 bases. Naive CD8 cells comprised CD45RO-negative, CCR7-positively selected cells, excluding terminally differentiated effector memory CD45RA+ cells. The record originates from a study of shared clonotypes between healthy human individuals. Across the study: The donor group consisted of a couple of women and a few men, aged 18 to 49.

Study observations and caveats: It was only blood that was sampled, and tissue repertoires likely differ.

The data were produced by immunoSEQ multiplex PCR, yet TCRdb's version contains in-frame clones alone and is incomplete. This sample has over 2,000,000 clones, with over 85% found just once. The sequence came from a man between 18 and 29 years old in good health. Some clones in this sample may be carry-over from other donors' samples. This sequence joins TRBV2 and TRBJ2-1, with D uncertain. Sequences were obtained from naive CD8+ T cells from PBMCs. The CDR3 DNA follows: TGTGCCAGCAGTGAAGGGGCTAGGTCCCTCTACAATGAGCAGTTCTTC. Translated: CASSEGARSLYNEQFF.